This T cell receptor (beta chain) was sequenced in a study of cytomegalovirus exposure and HLA in healthy donors. Study results and caveats: Accurate prediction of most subjects' HLA-A and HLA-B alleles from TCR beta sequences was reported. Diagnosis of cytomegalovirus status made by the classifier reportedly showed high specificity and sensitivity. In terms of immune exposure information, only CMV serostatus was available.

V gave up 7 bases and J gave up 0 bases; unmatched junction bases: 4. The CDR3 runs 14 residues. Germline V gene sequence: CDR1 MNHEY, CDR2 SVGAGI. Details on this clone: The antigen remains undetermined.

With 60 Vbeta and 13 Jbeta primers, the PCR was carried out. TCRdb keeps only in-frame clones here, not all; method: immunoSEQ multiplex PCR. The repertoire holds some 210,000 clones, with about four fifths as singletons. The chain uses TRBV6-5 and TRBJ2-7; 9 nucleotides align to TRBD1. The material sequenced was PBMCs. This receptor was identified in a woman in her fifties or sixties in good health and CMV-seropositive. CDR3 sequence (DNA): TGTGCCAGCAAAGGGGACAGGGCCTCCTACGAGCAGTACTTC. Translated: CASKGDRASYEQYF.